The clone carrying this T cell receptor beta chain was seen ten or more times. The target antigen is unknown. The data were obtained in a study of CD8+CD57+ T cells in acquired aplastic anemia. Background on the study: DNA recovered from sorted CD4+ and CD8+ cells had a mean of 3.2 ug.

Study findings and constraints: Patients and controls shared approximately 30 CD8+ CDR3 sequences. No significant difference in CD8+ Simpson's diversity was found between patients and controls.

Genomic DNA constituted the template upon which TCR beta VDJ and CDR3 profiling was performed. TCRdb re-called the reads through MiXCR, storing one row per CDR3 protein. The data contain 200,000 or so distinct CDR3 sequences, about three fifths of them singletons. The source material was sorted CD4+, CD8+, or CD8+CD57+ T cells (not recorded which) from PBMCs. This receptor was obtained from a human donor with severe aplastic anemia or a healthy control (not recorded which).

CDR3 DNA sequence: TGTGCCAGCAGTGTATCCGAGTCACCCCTCCACTTT. Translating it yields CASSVSESPLHF. The gene calls are TRBV2 and TRBJ1-6; D remains unclear. The CDR3 spans 12 residues. Trimming left V 4 bases short and J 10 bases short, with 8 bases between. Germline CDR1 and CDR2: SNHLY and FYNNEI.